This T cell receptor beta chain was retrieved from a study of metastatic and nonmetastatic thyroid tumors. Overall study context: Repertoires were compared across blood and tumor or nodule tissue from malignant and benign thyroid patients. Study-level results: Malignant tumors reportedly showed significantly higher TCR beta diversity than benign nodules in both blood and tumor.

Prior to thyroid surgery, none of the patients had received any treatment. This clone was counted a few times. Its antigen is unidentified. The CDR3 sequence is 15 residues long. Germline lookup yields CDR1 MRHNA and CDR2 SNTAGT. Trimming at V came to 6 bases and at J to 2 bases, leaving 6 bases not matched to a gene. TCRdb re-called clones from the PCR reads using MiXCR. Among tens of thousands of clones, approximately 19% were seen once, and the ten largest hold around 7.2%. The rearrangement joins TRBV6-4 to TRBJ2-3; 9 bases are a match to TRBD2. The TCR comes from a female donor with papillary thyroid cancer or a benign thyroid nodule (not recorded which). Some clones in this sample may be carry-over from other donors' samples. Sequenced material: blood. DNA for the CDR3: TGTGCCAGCAGAAGACTAGCGGAGATCACAGATACGCAGTATTTT. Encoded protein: CASRRLAEITDTQYF.